Listed below are T cell receptor beta chains from one sample, sequenced in a study of OX40 agonist ivuxolimab in advanced cancers. Sequencing was performed with immunoSEQ multiplex PCR; in TCRdb, only in-frame clones are kept and a portion is missing. Altogether some 110,000 clones are present, less than 95% being singletons, with the ten largest covering roughly 0.85%. The source was CD4+ or CD8+ T cells sorted from blood, collected in a trial of the OX40 agonist ivuxolimab. These TCRs come from an adult with an advanced solid tumor such as melanoma, head and neck, liver or kidney cancer. Both conserved end residues are part of each CDR3. The order of the fields is clone size, V gene, CDR3 protein. Clone size, where shown, is once, few, many, or a class for clones that have expanded.

. | TRBV28 | CASSSRLAVQNSERTEQFF
. | TRBV6-1 | CASSVWAGKTGELFF
. | TRBV28 | CASTLTRGTNEKLFF
. | TRBV4-1 | CASSLDRYRGYEQYF
. | TRBV28 | CASSEGTSGHEQYF
. | TRBV28 | CASSLRLASEQYF
. | TRBV29-1 | CSVVAVSHNEQFF
. | TRBV19 | CASSIIPNEQFF
. | TRBV6-6 | CASSPRGGETQYF
few | TRBV2 | CASSERQGGIYEQYF
. | TRBV27 | CASSLAGPLYQPQHF
. | TRBV19 | CASSIALELPHEQYF
. | TRBV7-2 | CASSSGTAHSPLHF
. | TRBV2 | CASRGLAVYNEQFF
. | TRBV6-1 | CASRFNYGYTF
. | TRBV11-2 | CASSLGGTRNEKLFF
. | TRBV5-1 | CASSLKIPGTQYF
. | TRBV5-8 | CASSLEGGVGEQYF
once | TRBV19 | CASSINRGNNQPQHF
. | TRBV19 | CASSIEGTAYNSPLHF
once | TRBV28 | CASSLVAESTDTQYF
. | TRBV19 | CASSISRRGSYEQYF
. | TRBV19 | CASSVRQGYEQYF
. | TRBV28 | CASSSSRTGTVNYGYTF
. | TRBV19 | CASSIVTGNEKLFF
. | TRBV29-1 | CSVGLSLAKNIQYF
. | TRBV28 | CASSFTGYPRGATNEKLFF
. | TRBV5-6 | CASSLQMNTEAFF
. | TRBV2 | CASSGQTGQVLTHF
. | TRBV7-9 | CASSLAPLSGRFHEQYF
once | TRBV9 | CASSVVGVTGYTF
. | TRBV28 | CASSLSGANQPQHF
. | TRBV28 | CASGTSYQETQYF